This T cell receptor beta chain was sequenced for a study of vaccination effects on CD4 cells after COVID-19. Across the study: Participants were vaccinated with two doses of either the BNT162b2 or mRNA-1273 vaccine.

Profiled with immunoSEQ multiplex PCR; TCRdb holds only in-frame clones, not every one. This sample has fewer than 60,000 clones, with around 82% found just once. Overall study results and limits: Clones of infection and vaccine origin contracted markedly late after vaccination.

V was cut by 7 bases and J by 0 bases, with 22 bases left in between. The CDR3 contains 17 residues. Germline V CDR1 and CDR2: LNHDA, SQIVND (reference sequence). With the ViraFEST assay, the study expanded antigen-specific CD4+ T cells using viral peptide pools, then sequenced them. Scientists isolated CD4+ T cells after a roughly 9-day culture period ended. Documented for the person is a PCR-confirmed SARS-CoV-2 infection occurring between March and December 2020. Wells each received 1.5 million to 2.5 million PBMC, cultured with 10 IU/ml IL-2 and about 9.3 ug/ml peptides. On day 3 and again on day 7, half the medium was replaced with IL-2 medium. This clone was observed once. Its target is not known.

The rearrangement uses TRBV19 and TRBJ2-7; no reliable D call. This sample comprised CD4+ T cells from PBMCs cultured with HIV peptides, obtained before COVID-19 vaccination. Subset noted: HIV-1 Nef peptide pool negative control/reference culture. The origin of this receptor is a human donor who had a prior SARS-CoV-2 infection. The CDR3 here is CASNPRSTTRTSYEQYF. In DNA form, the CDR3 reads TGTGCCAGTAACCCTCGATCGACGACCCGCACCTCCTACGAGCAGTACTTC. Full variable domain (rest looked up from reference TRBV19 and TRBJ2-7): DGGITQSPKYLFRKEGQNVTLSCEQNLNHDAMYWYRQDPGQGLRLIYYSQIVNDFQKGDIAEGYSVSREKKESFPLTVTSAQKNPTAFYLCASNPRSTTRTSYEQYFGPGTRLTVT.